This TCR beta chain was recovered during a study of early T cells in non-severe SARS-CoV-2 infection. Study as a whole: The sequenced material was bulk RNA from unsorted whole blood, and its chains were unpaired.

This clonotype appeared a few times. Its antigen is unknown. As part of library construction, unique molecular identifiers were attached to individual cDNA molecules. TCRdb called the 5' RACE reads again in MiXCR, with one record for every CDR3 protein. This sample carries around 80,000 distinct CDR3 sequences, under 15% of them seen once, and the ten largest clones take roughly 6%. Whole-study findings and limits: The study's VDJdb matching favored anti-spike CD8 responses and missed private and CD4 specificities.

This clonotype originated in an adult who was a healthcare worker with PCR-confirmed SARS-CoV-2 infection or an uninfected control (not recorded which). Sequences were obtained from whole blood.

CDR3 DNA sequence: TGCAGTGCTGGGCGGGGCCAAGAGACCCAGTACTTC. This sequence encodes CSAGRGQETQYF. This chain uses TRBV20-1 with TRBJ2-5; weak D call: TRBD2 (6 bases). The CDR3 loop spans 12 amino acids. Trimming removed 5 bases from V and 1 base from J, with 8 bases in between. Looked up from germline, CDR1 is DFQATT and CDR2 is SNEGSKA (reference sequence).